This is a list of T cell receptor beta chains from one sample in a study of the immune and genomic landscape of osteosarcoma. The assay was immunoSEQ multiplex PCR, and TCRdb's table has in-frame clones only and misses some. Counted here are 5,500 to 7,500 clones, 60% to 70% occurring once; the ten biggest clones make up over 14%. Sequencing was performed on osteosarcoma tumor tissue from the lung. The receptors stem from a human donor with osteosarcoma. Each CDR3 is given with its conserved first and last residue. A D gene is named only where the DNA matches it firmly. Clone size is not always given. Where it is, it says once, few, many or a class for expanded clones.

D	V	size	J	DNA	CDR3
NA	TRBV18	NA	TRBJ1-5	TGTGCCAGCTCACTCGTAGACAGGATTTATAGCAATCAGCCCCAGCATTTT	CASSLVDRIYSNQPQHF
NA	TRBV6-1	NA	TRBJ1-5	TGTGCCAGCAGTGAAATGGCTAATCAGCCCCAGCATTTT	CASSEMANQPQHF
NA	TRBV18	NA	TRBJ2-5	TGTGCCAGCTCGGCCCAAGAGACCCAGTACTTC	CASSAQETQYF
NA	TRBV5-1	NA	TRBJ1-2	TGCGCCAGCAGCTTGGAAGTGAACTATGGCTACACCTTC	CASSLEVNYGYTF
NA	TRBV19	NA	TRBJ1-3	TGTGCCAGTAGTAACCAAGGCACGGCGGGCCCTGGAAACACCATATATTTT	CASSNQGTAGPGNTIYF
NA	TRBV5-4	NA	TRBJ1-2	TGTGCCAGCAGCTTGGTGGGGGACGTCGGGTATGGCTACACCTTC	CASSLVGDVGYGYTF
NA	TRBV15	NA	TRBJ1-2	TGTGCCACCAGCAGTGGAGGGGCGAGGAGCTACACCTTC	CATSSGGARSYTF
TRBD1	TRBV19	NA	TRBJ2-1	TGTGCCAGTAGTTTTGGGACAGGGGACAATGAGCAGTTCTTC	CASSFGTGDNEQFF
TRBD1	TRBV7-2	few	TRBJ1-2	TGTGCCAGCAGCCTTGGACAGGGCATCTATGGCTACACCTTC	CASSLGQGIYGYTF
TRBD1	TRBV7-9	once	TRBJ2-2	TGTGCCAGCGGGGAACAGGGGACCGGGGAGCTGTTTTTT	CASGEQGTGELFF
NA	TRBV6-5	NA	TRBJ1-1	TGTGCCAGCAGTTACTTCCTGCGGGGAGAGAACACTGAAGCTTTCTTT	CASSYFLRGENTEAFF
NA	TRBV7-3	NA	TRBJ2-3	TGTGCCAGCAGCCCAAGGGAGACCCCAGGAGATACGCAGTATTTT	CASSPRETPGDTQYF
TRBD1	TRBV2	NA	TRBJ2-5	TGTGCCAGTGAGACAGGGTTCCGAGAGACCCAGTACTTC	CASETGFRETQYF
NA	TRBV28	NA	TRBJ2-3	TGTGCCAGCAGTTTTGAGACGAGCACAGATACGCAGTATTTT	CASSFETSTDTQYF
NA	TRBV6-6	NA	TRBJ1-2	TGTGCCAGCCGAGGGGGGAGTAACTATGGCTACACCTTC	CASRGGSNYGYTF
TRBD2	TRBV5-1	NA	TRBJ2-4	TGCGCCAGCAGCTTGGCTCCTAGCGGGAGGTCGGACATTCAGTACTTC	CASSLAPSGRSDIQYF
NA	TRBV5-6	once	TRBJ1-1	TGTGCCAGCAGCTTGAGGGTTCACACTGAAGCTTTCTTT	CASSLRVHTEAFF
TRBD1	TRBV7-9	NA	TRBJ2-7	TGTGCCAGCAGCCCCGACAAGGGGGCGAAGGGAAACGAGCAGTACTTC	CASSPDKGAKGNEQYF
TRBD1	TRBV27	NA	TRBJ2-2	TGTGCCAGGGAATGGGACAGGCGGTTCACCGGGGAGCTGTTTTTT	CAREWDRRFTGELFF
NA	TRBV25-1	once	TRBJ2-6	TGTGCCAGCAATCCACCTGGGGCCAACGTCCTGACTTTC	CASNPPGANVLTF
NA	TRBV11-2	NA	TRBJ2-1	TGTGCCAGCAGGGAGGAGGGGGCGTACAATGAGCAGTTCTTC	CASREEGAYNEQFF
NA	TRBV29-1	NA	TRBJ1-1	TGCAGCGTGCTCAGAGGCACTGAAGCTTTCTTT	CSVLRGTEAFF
TRBD1	TRBV19	few	TRBJ1-5	TGTGCCAGTAGTTCGGGACAGGGGGGCGGCCAGCCCCAGCATTTT	CASSSGQGGGQPQHF
NA	TRBV11-2	NA	TRBJ1-2	TGTGCCAGCAGCTTTACTATACAGGGAGGCTATGGCTACACCTTC	CASSFTIQGGYGYTF
NA	TRBV5-1	NA	TRBJ1-1	TGCGCCAGCAGCCCACAGGCCTCCGGGACGAACACTGAAGCTTTCTTT	CASSPQASGTNTEAFF
NA	TRBV27	NA	TRBJ2-4	TGTGCCAGCAGTCCACAGGGAGTAGCCAAAAACATTCAGTACTTC	CASSPQGVAKNIQYF
NA	TRBV4-2	NA	TRBJ2-7	TGTGCCAGCAGCTTGGCTGGGATAAGTAAAAGCGAGCAGTACTTC	CASSLAGISKSEQYF
TRBD2	TRBV5-1	NA	TRBJ2-7	TGCGCCAGCAGCTTGGGTGGAGGGCGACTAGCAAACTACGAGCAGTACTTC	CASSLGGGRLANYEQYF
NA	TRBV7-9	medium-sized	TRBJ1-1	TGTGCCAGCAGCCGGGACAAGGGAGGGACTGAAGCTTTCTTT	CASSRDKGGTEAFF
NA	TRBV6-4	NA	TRBJ2-1	TGTGCCAGTCAAGCGGAGGGGGAAAACAATGAGCAGTTCTTC	CASQAEGENNEQFF
NA	TRBV2	NA	TRBJ1-5	TGTGCCAGCAGGCAAGACAGGAATAGCAATCAGCCCCAGCATTTT	CASRQDRNSNQPQHF
TRBD1	TRBV11-1	NA	TRBJ1-1	TGTGCCAGCAGAAGACAGGGTGGTTCCATGAACACTGAAGCTTTCTTT	CASRRQGGSMNTEAFF
NA	TRBV4-1	NA	TRBJ1-1	TGCGCCAGCAGCCAAGAGGGCGGAGGGTCTGAAGCTTTCTTT	CASSQEGGGSEAFF
NA	TRBV15	NA	TRBJ1-4	TGTGCCACCAGCAGAGATGTAATGGGGGTAGCTAATGAAAAACTGTTTTTT	CATSRDVMGVANEKLFF
NA	TRBV2	NA	TRBJ1-4	TGTGCCAGCAGTGAATTAGGACCACTGTTTTTT	CASSELGPLFF
NA	TRBV5-1	NA	TRBJ1-1	TGCGCCAGCAGCTTCCTGGACTGGAACACTGAAGCTTTCTTT	CASSFLDWNTEAFF
TRBD2	TRBV7-2	NA	TRBJ2-3	TGTGCCAGCAGCTTAGAGGTGATAGCGGGGGTCGGAGATACGCAGTATTTT	CASSLEVIAGVGDTQYF
TRBD1	TRBV7-9	NA	TRBJ2-2	TGTGCCAGCAGCTTTCCCGGGACAGGGGACACCGGGGAGCTGTTTTTT	CASSFPGTGDTGELFF